This T cell receptor beta chain was recovered during a study of T-cell reconstitution after alpha-beta-depleted transplantation in children. Study-level results: For some patients, TCRbeta diversity was high at day 60 because of recipient T cells and thymic progenitors that survived. T-cell counts and diversity at one year post-transplant came mainly from newly produced T cells.

The authors prepared the TCRbeta library with unique molecular identifiers. TCRdb re-derived calls from the PCR reads in MiXCR, one entry per CDR3 protein. The repertoire includes about 260,000 distinct CDR3 sequences, around a tenth of them detected once, and 23% sits in the top ten. CDR1 is SGDLS, CDR2 YYNGEE, per germline. This CDR3 has 14 residues. With 4 bases clipped from V and 6 bases from J, the junction kept 6 bases outside the gene matches. This clonotype was seen at least ten times. Antigen specificity is unknown. Sequenced here: peripheral blood, sampled 180 days after TCRalphabeta/CD19-depleted stem cell transplant. The V call is TRBV9, the J call TRBJ2-7; TRBD2 matches at 11 bases. The sequence was obtained from a male patient between 2 and 9 years old who had a stem cell transplant for chronic granulomatous disease, so the T cells may come from the graft donor. The CDR3 loop reads CASSKTSGVVEQYF. The CDR3 nucleotides are TGTGCCAGCAGCAAGACTAGCGGGGTTGTCGAGCAGTACTTC. Full variable domain (missing parts from reference TRBV9 and TRBJ2-7): DSGVTQTPKHLITATGQRVTLRCSPRSGDLSVYWYQQSLDQGLQFLIQYYNGEERAKGNILERFSAQQFPDLHSELNLSSLELGDSALYFCASSKTSGVVEQYFGPGTRLTVT.